These T cell receptor beta chains were read from a single sample in a study of shared clonotypes between healthy human individuals. The method was immunoSEQ multiplex PCR; TCRdb's version includes in-frame clones alone and lacks a portion of them. This table has around 600,000 clones, about 95% appearing once. The sample was naive CD8+ T cells sorted from blood. These receptors all come from a young woman in good health. CDR3s include the opening cysteine and the closing phenylalanine or tryptophan. The order of the fields is J gene, clone size, D gene, V gene, CDR3 DNA, CDR3 protein. The D gene is left open where the match is weak. Clone size is stated in some rows and not others, as once, few, many or a class when expanded.

j_call: TRBJ1-2
clone_size: .
d_call: .
v_call: TRBV29-1
cdr3_nt: TGCAGCGTAGCACAGGAAGGCCGCTATGGCTACACCTTC
cdr3_aa: CSVAQEGRYGYTF

j_call: TRBJ2-4
clone_size: .
d_call: TRBD2
v_call: TRBV4-1
cdr3_nt: TGCGCCAGCAGCCAAGTTAGCGGGAGAACCGAAGCCAAAAACATTCAGTACTTC
cdr3_aa: CASSQVSGRTEAKNIQYF

j_call: TRBJ2-1
clone_size: .
d_call: .
v_call: TRBV7-7
cdr3_nt: TGTGCCAGCAGTCCGATCCCGGGACCCAATGAGCAGTTCTTC
cdr3_aa: CASSPIPGPNEQFF

j_call: TRBJ2-7
clone_size: .
d_call: TRBD1
v_call: TRBV4-2
cdr3_nt: TGTGCCAGCAGCCAAGGCTCCGGGGACAGGGGGCCCTACGAGCAGTACTTC
cdr3_aa: CASSQGSGDRGPYEQYF

j_call: TRBJ2-1
clone_size: .
d_call: TRBD2
v_call: TRBV2
cdr3_nt: TGTGCCAGCAGTGATTTACTAGCGGACTCCTACAATGAGCAGTTCTTC
cdr3_aa: CASSDLLADSYNEQFF

j_call: TRBJ1-2
clone_size: .
d_call: .
v_call: TRBV10-2
cdr3_nt: TGCGCCAGCACCCCCACGGAAGGGGCCCTCTCTGGCTACACCTTC
cdr3_aa: CASTPTEGALSGYTF

j_call: TRBJ2-3
clone_size: .
d_call: .
v_call: TRBV28
cdr3_nt: TGTGCCAGCAGTTCTGCCATTGACTCCTCTGTCGACACAGATACGCAGTATTTT
cdr3_aa: CASSSAIDSSVDTDTQYF

j_call: TRBJ2-7
clone_size: .
d_call: .
v_call: TRBV19
cdr3_nt: TGTGCCAGTAGGAGCCAGACCACAACCTACGAGCAGTACTTC
cdr3_aa: CASRSQTTTYEQYF

j_call: TRBJ1-2
clone_size: .
d_call: .
v_call: TRBV28
cdr3_nt: TGTGCCAGCAAAATAGACAGTTATGGCTACACCTTC
cdr3_aa: CASKIDSYGYTF

j_call: TRBJ2-6
clone_size: .
d_call: TRBD1
v_call: TRBV28
cdr3_nt: TGTGCCAGCACGTCCCGGGACAGGGCTGGGGCCAACGTCCTGACTTTC
cdr3_aa: CASTSRDRAGANVLTF

j_call: TRBJ2-3
clone_size: .
d_call: .
v_call: TRBV5-4
cdr3_nt: TGTGCCAGCATGGGGGGCGCCGCTGACGGCACAGATACGCAGTATTTT
cdr3_aa: CASMGGAADGTDTQYF

j_call: TRBJ2-7
clone_size: .
d_call: .
v_call: TRBV5-6
cdr3_nt: TGTGCCAGCAGCTTTGCCCCTGGGATCGTTTACGAGCAGTACTTC
cdr3_aa: CASSFAPGIVYEQYF

j_call: TRBJ2-7
clone_size: .
d_call: TRBD2
v_call: TRBV15
cdr3_nt: TGTGCCACCAGCAACATAGCGGGAGTCAAGCCCTACGAGCAGTACTTC
cdr3_aa: CATSNIAGVKPYEQYF

j_call: TRBJ2-1
clone_size: .
d_call: TRBD2
v_call: TRBV28
cdr3_nt: TGTGCCAGCGGGTTACCGGGACTAGTTCAGGCTGAGCAGTTCTTC
cdr3_aa: CASGLPGLVQAEQFF

j_call: TRBJ2-1
clone_size: .
d_call: TRBD2
v_call: TRBV29-1
cdr3_nt: TGCAGCCAACTAGCGGGAGACTACAATGAGCAGTTCTTC
cdr3_aa: CSQLAGDYNEQFF

j_call: TRBJ2-7
clone_size: .
d_call: TRBD1
v_call: TRBV13
cdr3_nt: TGTGCCAGCAGCTCTCTGACAGGGACCCACCACGAGCAGTACTTC
cdr3_aa: CASSSLTGTHHEQYF

j_call: TRBJ2-1
clone_size: .
d_call: TRBD2
v_call: TRBV25-1
cdr3_nt: TGTGCCAGCAGTGAATTCAGCGGGAGTAACAATGAGCAGTTCTTC
cdr3_aa: CASSEFSGSNNEQFF

j_call: TRBJ1-1
clone_size: .
d_call: TRBD1
v_call: TRBV25-1
cdr3_nt: TGTGCCAGCTCCGGGACAGGGCTAGGGACTGAAGCTTTCTTT
cdr3_aa: CASSGTGLGTEAFF

j_call: TRBJ1-1
clone_size: .
d_call: .
v_call: TRBV28
cdr3_nt: TGTGCCAGCAGTCATAGCAGGGGTGGCACTGAAGCTTTCTTT
cdr3_aa: CASSHSRGGTEAFF

j_call: TRBJ2-1
clone_size: .
d_call: .
v_call: TRBV11-1
cdr3_nt: TGTGCCAGCAGCTTGGGGACGGGCTCCTACAATGAGCAGTTCTTC
cdr3_aa: CASSLGTGSYNEQFF

j_call: TRBJ2-2
clone_size: .
d_call: .
v_call: TRBV28
cdr3_nt: TGTGCCAGCAGTTTCGATCCAGCAGGAAGAACCGGGGAGCTGTTTTTT
cdr3_aa: CASSFDPAGRTGELFF

j_call: TRBJ2-7
clone_size: .
d_call: TRBD2
v_call: TRBV5-1
cdr3_nt: TGCGCCAGCAGCTTGGTGGCTAGCGGAGATTACGAGCAGTACTTC
cdr3_aa: CASSLVASGDYEQYF

j_call: TRBJ1-5
clone_size: .
d_call: .
v_call: TRBV10-3
cdr3_nt: TGTGCCATCAGAGTGGACACAAATCAGCCCCAGCATTTT
cdr3_aa: CAIRVDTNQPQHF

j_call: TRBJ1-1
clone_size: .
d_call: .
v_call: TRBV28
cdr3_nt: TGTGCCAGCAGTTTCGGCAGGAACACTGAAGCTTTCTTT
cdr3_aa: CASSFGRNTEAFF

j_call: TRBJ2-5
clone_size: .
d_call: .
v_call: TRBV5-1
cdr3_nt: TGCGCCAGCAGCTTGGTAGGCTCAGTAGGGGAGACCCAGTACTTC
cdr3_aa: CASSLVGSVGETQYF

j_call: TRBJ2-7
clone_size: .
d_call: .
v_call: TRBV7-9
cdr3_nt: TGTGCCAGCAGCTTAGGGTTTAGCGGCAGCTCCTACGAGCAGTACTTC
cdr3_aa: CASSLGFSGSSYEQYF

j_call: TRBJ1-1
clone_size: .
d_call: TRBD1
v_call: TRBV5-6
cdr3_nt: TGTGCCAGCAGTTCGTGGACAGGGACTGAAGCTTTCTTT
cdr3_aa: CASSSWTGTEAFF

j_call: TRBJ2-2
clone_size: .
d_call: .
v_call: TRBV6-5
cdr3_nt: TGTGCCAGCAGCTCCCCAGGCGGGGAGCTGTTTTTT
cdr3_aa: CASSSPGGELFF

j_call: TRBJ2-1
clone_size: .
d_call: .
v_call: TRBV4-1
cdr3_nt: TGCGCCAGCAGCCATGGGCGGAGCTCCTACAATGAGCAGTTCTTC
cdr3_aa: CASSHGRSSYNEQFF

j_call: TRBJ1-5
clone_size: .
d_call: .
v_call: TRBV28
cdr3_nt: TGTGCCAGCAAGTCCGTTCAGCCCCAGCATTTT
cdr3_aa: CASKSVQPQHF

j_call: TRBJ2-5
clone_size: .
d_call: .
v_call: TRBV11-2
cdr3_nt: TGTGCCAGCAGCTTAGCTCTCAGAGAAGAGACCCAGTACTTC
cdr3_aa: CASSLALREETQYF

j_call: TRBJ2-7
clone_size: once
d_call: TRBD1
v_call: TRBV2
cdr3_nt: TGTGCCGGGACAGGGCCGGCCTCCTACGAGCAGTACTTC
cdr3_aa: CAGTGPASYEQYF